The 6 T cell receptor beta chains listed next were all sequenced from one sample in a study of T cells in Graves' hyperthyroidism and ophthalmopathy. RNA transcripts served as the template for amplifying TCR beta CDR3 regions. TCR CDR3 underwent first-round RT-PCR with the HTBI primer set. In TCRdb, the multiplex PCR reads were re-called with MiXCR into one record per CDR3 protein. This sample yields around 500,000 distinct CDR3 sequences, of which 12% to 15% are seen a single time; over 11% belongs to the top ten. Sequencing was performed on blood. These receptors came from a woman aged 40 to 50 with Graves' hyperthyroidism.

This clonotype occurred a few times. This chain connects TRBV27 to TRBJ2-1, with 8 bases aligning to TRBD1. Germline V gene sequence: CDR1 MNHEY, CDR2 SMNVEV (reference sequence). Trimming took 3 bases from V and 4 from J; bases not matched to a gene: 8. This CDR3 comprises 16 residues. CDR3 nucleotide sequence: TGTGCCAGCAGTTTCACCGCAGGGGGCGCATACAATGAGCAGTTCTTC. Amino acids: CASSFTAGGAYNEQFF.

The rearrangement joins TRBV10-3 to TRBJ2-7; D possibly matches TRBD1 or TRBD2 (5 bases each). CDR1 is ENHRY, CDR2 SYGVKD, per germline. V was clipped by 2 bases and J by 7 bases, with 18 bases between them. The CDR3 extends over 15 amino acids. The CDR3 sequence: CAISETRQPNREQYF. The CDR3 DNA follows: TGTGCCATCAGTGAGACTAGACAGCCCAATAGAGAGCAGTACTTC.

This clonotype appeared a few times. The chain links TRBV7-9 to TRBJ2-5, with a weak D call TRBD1 (5 bases). Trimming left V 3 bases short and J 5 bases short, with 10 bases between. Germline V gene data show CDR1 as SEHNR and CDR2 as FQNEAQ (reference sequence). This CDR3 comprises 13 residues. In DNA form, the CDR3 reads TGTGCCAGCAGCTTCCCAGGGCGGGAGACCCAGTACTTC. This gives the protein CASSFPGRETQYF.

The chain joins TRBV4-1 to TRBJ1-5; D is unresolved. Germline V lookup: CDR1 MGHRA, CDR2 YSYEKL. The CDR3 contains 15 residues. V was shortened by 4 bases and J by 0 bases, with 10 bases between the two germline ends. The CDR3 DNA sequence: TGCGCCAGCAGCCCCCCACTTGGTAGCAATCAGCCCCAGCATTTT. As protein: CASSPPLGSNQPQHF.

The V call is TRBV5-1, the J call TRBJ2-2; 10 bases align to TRBD2. CDR1 is SGHRS, CDR2 YFSETQ, per germline. V shed 0 bases, J shed 4 bases, and the junction held 3 bases outside the gene matches. The CDR3 consists of 16 residues. CDR3 loop: CASSLGAGGPTGELFF. In nucleotides, the CDR3 is TGCGCCAGCAGCTTGGGAGCGGGAGGGCCCACCGGGGAGCTGTTTTTT.

This clonotype was detected many times. The V call is TRBV28, the J call TRBJ1-5; D unclear. Germline loops: CDR1 MDHEN, CDR2 SYDVKM. The CDR3 is made up of 14 amino acids. V was clipped by 10 bases and J by 3 bases, with 16 bases between them. This chain's CDR3 is CATRGGIPNQPQHF. CDR3 bases: TGTGCCACACGAGGCGGAATACCCAATCAGCCCCAGCATTTT.